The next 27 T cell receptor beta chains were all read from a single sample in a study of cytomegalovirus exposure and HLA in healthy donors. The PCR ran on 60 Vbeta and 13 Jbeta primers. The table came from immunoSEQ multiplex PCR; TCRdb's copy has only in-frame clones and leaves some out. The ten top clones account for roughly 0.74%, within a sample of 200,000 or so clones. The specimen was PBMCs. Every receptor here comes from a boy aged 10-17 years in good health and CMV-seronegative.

CDR3: CASGGGTGELFF. The CDR3, as DNA: TGTGCCAGTGGAGGTGGCACCGGGGAGCTGTTTTTT. The chain carries TRBV14 and TRBJ2-2; a possible D gene is TRBD2 (5 bases). The germline V gene encodes CDR1 SGHDN and CDR2 FVKESK. The V end lost 9 bases, the J end lost 4 bases, and 9 bases lay between the germline ends. The CDR3 loop spans 12 amino acids.

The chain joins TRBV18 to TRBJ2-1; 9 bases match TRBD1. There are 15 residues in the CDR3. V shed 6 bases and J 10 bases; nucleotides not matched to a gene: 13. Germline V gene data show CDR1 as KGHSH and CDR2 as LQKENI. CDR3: CASSRVGGTGNEQFF. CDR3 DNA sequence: TGTGCCAGCTCCCGGGTAGGAGGGACAGGGAACGAGCAGTTCTTC.

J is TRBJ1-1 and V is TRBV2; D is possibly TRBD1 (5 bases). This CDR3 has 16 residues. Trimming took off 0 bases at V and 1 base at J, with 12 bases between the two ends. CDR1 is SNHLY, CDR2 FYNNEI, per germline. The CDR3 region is CASSEARRDWNTEAFF. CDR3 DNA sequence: TGTGCCAGCAGTGAAGCGCGCCGGGACTGGAACACTGAAGCTTTCTTT.

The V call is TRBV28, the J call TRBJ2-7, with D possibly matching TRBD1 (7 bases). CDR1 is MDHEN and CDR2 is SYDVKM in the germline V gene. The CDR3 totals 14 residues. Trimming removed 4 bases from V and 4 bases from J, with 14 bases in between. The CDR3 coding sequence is TGTGCCAGCAGTTCCGGGGGACAGCCTTACGAGCAGTACTTC. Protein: CASSSGGQPYEQYF. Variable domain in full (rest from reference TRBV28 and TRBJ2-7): DVKVTQSSRYLVKRTGEKVFLECVQDMDHENMFWYRQDPGLGLRLIYFSYDVKMKEKGDIPEGYSVSREKKERFSLILESASTNQTSMYLCASSSGGQPYEQYFGPGTRLTVT.

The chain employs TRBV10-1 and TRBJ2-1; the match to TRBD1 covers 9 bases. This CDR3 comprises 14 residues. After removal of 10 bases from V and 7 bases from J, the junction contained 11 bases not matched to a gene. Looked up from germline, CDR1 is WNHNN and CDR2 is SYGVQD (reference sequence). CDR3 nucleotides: TGCGCCACAAGCACAGGGGGCGCGGAAAATGAGCAGTTCTTC. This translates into CATSTGGAENEQFF.

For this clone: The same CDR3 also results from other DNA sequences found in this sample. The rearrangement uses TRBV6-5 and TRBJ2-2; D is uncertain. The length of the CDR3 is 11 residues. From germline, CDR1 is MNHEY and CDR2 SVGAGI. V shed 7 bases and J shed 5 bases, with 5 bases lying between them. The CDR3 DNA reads TGTGCCAGCAAAACAACCGGGGAGCTGTTTTTT. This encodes CASKTTGELFF.

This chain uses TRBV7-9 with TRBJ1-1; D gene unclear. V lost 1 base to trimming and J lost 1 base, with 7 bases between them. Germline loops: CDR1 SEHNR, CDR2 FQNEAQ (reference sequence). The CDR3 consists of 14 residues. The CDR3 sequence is CASSLVRGNTEAFF. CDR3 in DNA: TGTGCCAGCAGCTTAGTACGGGGGAACACTGAAGCTTTCTTT. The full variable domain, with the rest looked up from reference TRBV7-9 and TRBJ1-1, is DTGVSQNPRHKITKRGQNVTFRCDPISEHNRLYWYRQTLGQGPEFLTYFQNEAQLEKSRLLSDRFSAERPKGSFSTLEIQRTEQGDSAMYLCASSLVRGNTEAFFGQGTRLTVV.

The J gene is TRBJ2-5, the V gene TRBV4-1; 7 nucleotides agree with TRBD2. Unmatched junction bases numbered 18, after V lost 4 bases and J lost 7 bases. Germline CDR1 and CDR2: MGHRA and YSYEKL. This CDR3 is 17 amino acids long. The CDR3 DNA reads TGCGCCAGCAGCCGCGGTGCCGCGGGGCGCCCGGGAGGGACCCAGTACTTC. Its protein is CASSRGAAGRPGGTQYF.

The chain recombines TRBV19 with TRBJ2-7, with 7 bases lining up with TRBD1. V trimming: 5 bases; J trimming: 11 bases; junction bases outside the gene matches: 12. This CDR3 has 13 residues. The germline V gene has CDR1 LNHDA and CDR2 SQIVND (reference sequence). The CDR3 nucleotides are TGTGCCAGTAGTCAAGGGGGCACTGGGGCAGAGTACTTC. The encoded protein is CASSQGGTGAEYF. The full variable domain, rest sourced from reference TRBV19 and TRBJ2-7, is DGGITQSPKYLFRKEGQNVTLSCEQNLNHDAMYWYRQDPGQGLRLIYYSQIVNDFQKGDIAEGYSVSREKKESFPLTVTSAQKNPTAFYLCASSQGGTGAEYFGPGTRLTVT.

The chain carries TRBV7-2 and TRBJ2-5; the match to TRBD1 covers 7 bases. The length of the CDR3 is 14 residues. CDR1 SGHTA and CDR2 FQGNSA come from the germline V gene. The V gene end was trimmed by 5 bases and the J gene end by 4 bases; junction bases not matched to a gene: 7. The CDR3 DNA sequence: TGTGCCAGCAGCCAGGGACAGCTACGAGAGACCCAGTACTTC. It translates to CASSQGQLRETQYF.

CDR3 in DNA: TGTGCCAGCAGTTTTGCGGGGGGCAGCGGCTACACCTTC. Translated, it gives CASSFAGGSGYTF. This chain uses TRBV28 with TRBJ1-2, with D possibly being TRBD1 (6 bases). The CDR3 contains 13 residues. Trimming took off 3 bases at V and 8 bases at J, with 13 bases between the two ends. The V gene's germline CDR1 is MDHEN and CDR2 SYDVKM.

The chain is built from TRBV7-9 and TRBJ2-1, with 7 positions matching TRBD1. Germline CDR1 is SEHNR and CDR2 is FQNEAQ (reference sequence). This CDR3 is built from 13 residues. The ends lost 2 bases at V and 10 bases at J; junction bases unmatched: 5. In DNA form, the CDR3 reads TGTGCCAGCAGCTTATACTCGGGACAGGAGCAGTTCTTC. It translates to CASSLYSGQEQFF. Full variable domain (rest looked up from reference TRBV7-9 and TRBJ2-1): DTGVSQNPRHKITKRGQNVTFRCDPISEHNRLYWYRQTLGQGPEFLTYFQNEAQLEKSRLLSDRFSAERPKGSFSTLEIQRTEQGDSAMYLCASSLYSGQEQFFGPGTRLTVL.

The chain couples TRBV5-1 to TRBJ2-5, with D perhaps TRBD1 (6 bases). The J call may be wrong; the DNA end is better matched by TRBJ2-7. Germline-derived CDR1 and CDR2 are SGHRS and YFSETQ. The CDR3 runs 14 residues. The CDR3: CASNAVTGNYEQYF. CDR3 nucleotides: TGCGCCAGCAATGCTGTCACAGGGAATTACGAGCAGTACTTC.

DNA of the CDR3: TGTGCCAGCAGCTTTACGGGGAACACTGAAGCTTTCTTT. It specifies CASSFTGNTEAFF. The chain links TRBV5-4 to TRBJ1-1; no firm D call. In germline, CDR1 is SGHNT, CDR2 YYREEE (reference sequence). Trimming left V 2 bases short and J 1 base short, with 6 bases between. The CDR3 contains 13 residues.

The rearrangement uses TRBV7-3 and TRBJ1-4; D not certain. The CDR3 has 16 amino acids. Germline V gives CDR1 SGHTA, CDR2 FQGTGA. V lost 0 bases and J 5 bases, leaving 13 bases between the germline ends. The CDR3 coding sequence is TGTGCCAGCAGCTTAACGCCCCCCGGGTCGAATGAAAAACTGTTTTTT. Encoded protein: CASSLTPPGSNEKLFF.

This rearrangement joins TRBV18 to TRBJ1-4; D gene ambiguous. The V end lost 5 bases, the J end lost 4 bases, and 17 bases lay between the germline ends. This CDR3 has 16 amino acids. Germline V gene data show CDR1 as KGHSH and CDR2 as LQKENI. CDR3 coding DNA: TGTGCCAGCTCATCGTCCGTAGGAGTGGGTAATGAAAAACTGTTTTTT. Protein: CASSSSVGVGNEKLFF.

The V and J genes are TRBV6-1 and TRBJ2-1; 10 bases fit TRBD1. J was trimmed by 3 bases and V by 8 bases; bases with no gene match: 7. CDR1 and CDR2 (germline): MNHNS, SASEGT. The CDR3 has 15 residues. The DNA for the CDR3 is TGTGCCAGCGAGACAGGGGGCTTAGGCTACAATGAGCAGTTCTTC. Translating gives CASETGGLGYNEQFF.

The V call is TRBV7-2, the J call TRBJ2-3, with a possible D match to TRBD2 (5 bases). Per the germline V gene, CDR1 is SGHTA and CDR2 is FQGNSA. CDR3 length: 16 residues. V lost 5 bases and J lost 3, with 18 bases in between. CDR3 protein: CASSQRTVMWTDTQYF. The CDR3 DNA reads TGTGCCAGCAGCCAGCGGACGGTCATGTGGACAGATACGCAGTATTTT.

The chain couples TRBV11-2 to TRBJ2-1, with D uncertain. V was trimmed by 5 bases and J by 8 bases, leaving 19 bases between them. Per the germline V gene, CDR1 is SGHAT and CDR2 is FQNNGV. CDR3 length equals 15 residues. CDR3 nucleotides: TGTGCCAGCAGCCTGGAGTTTATTCCGTGGGATGAGCAGTTCTTC. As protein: CASSLEFIPWDEQFF.

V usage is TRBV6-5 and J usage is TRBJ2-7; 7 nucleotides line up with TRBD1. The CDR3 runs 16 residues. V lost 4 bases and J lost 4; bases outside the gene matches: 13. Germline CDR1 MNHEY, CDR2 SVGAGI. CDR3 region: CASSFRTGDINYEQYF. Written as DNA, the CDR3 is TGTGCCAGCAGTTTTAGGACAGGCGACATAAATTACGAGCAGTACTTC.

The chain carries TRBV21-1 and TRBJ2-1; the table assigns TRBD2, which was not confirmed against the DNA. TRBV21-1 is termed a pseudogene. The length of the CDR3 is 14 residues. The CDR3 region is CASSKAICYNEQFF. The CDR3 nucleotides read TGTGCCAGCAGCAAAGCAATCTGTTACAATGAGCAGTTCTTC.

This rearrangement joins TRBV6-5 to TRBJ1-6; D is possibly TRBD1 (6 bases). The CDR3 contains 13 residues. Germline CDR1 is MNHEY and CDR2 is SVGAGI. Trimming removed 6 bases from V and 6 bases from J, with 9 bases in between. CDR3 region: CASRDRGNSPLHF. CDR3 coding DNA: TGTGCCAGCAGGGACAGAGGTAATTCACCCCTCCACTTT.

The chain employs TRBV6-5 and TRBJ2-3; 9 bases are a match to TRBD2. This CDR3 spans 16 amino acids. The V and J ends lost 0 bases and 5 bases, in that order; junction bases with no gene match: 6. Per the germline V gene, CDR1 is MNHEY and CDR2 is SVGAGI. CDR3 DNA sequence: TGTGCCAGCAGTTACTCGACCAGCGGGGGGAGAGATACGCAGTATTTT. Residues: CASSYSTSGGRDTQYF.

CDR3 protein: CASSYQGGQGTEAFF. CDR3 nucleotides: TGTGCCAGCAGTTACCAAGGGGGCCAAGGCACTGAAGCTTTCTTT. This chain links TRBV6-6 with TRBJ1-1; 7 nucleotides align to TRBD1. CDR1 and CDR2 from the germline V gene are MNHNY and SVGAGI (reference sequence). CDR3 length: 15 amino acids. After removal of 2 bases from V and 4 bases from J, the junction contained 7 bases not matched to a gene.

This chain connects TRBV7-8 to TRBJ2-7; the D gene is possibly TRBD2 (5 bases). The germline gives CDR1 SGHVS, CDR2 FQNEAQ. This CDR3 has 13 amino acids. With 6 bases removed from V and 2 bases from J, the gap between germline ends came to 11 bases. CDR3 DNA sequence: TGTGCCAGCAGACGGAGGCTTACCTACGAGCAGTACTTC. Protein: CASRRRLTYEQYF.

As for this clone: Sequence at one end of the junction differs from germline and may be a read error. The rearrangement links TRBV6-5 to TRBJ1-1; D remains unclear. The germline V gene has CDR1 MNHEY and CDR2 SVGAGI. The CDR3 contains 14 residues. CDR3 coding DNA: TGTGCCAGCAGCCGGTATGCAGGTGGAACTTTTTGGGTCTTT. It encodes CASSRYAGGTFWVF.

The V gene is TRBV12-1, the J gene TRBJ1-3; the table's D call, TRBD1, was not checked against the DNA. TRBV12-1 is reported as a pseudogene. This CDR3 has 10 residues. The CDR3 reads CATKGNTIYF. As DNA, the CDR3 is TGTGCGACAAAGGGAAACACCATATATTTT.